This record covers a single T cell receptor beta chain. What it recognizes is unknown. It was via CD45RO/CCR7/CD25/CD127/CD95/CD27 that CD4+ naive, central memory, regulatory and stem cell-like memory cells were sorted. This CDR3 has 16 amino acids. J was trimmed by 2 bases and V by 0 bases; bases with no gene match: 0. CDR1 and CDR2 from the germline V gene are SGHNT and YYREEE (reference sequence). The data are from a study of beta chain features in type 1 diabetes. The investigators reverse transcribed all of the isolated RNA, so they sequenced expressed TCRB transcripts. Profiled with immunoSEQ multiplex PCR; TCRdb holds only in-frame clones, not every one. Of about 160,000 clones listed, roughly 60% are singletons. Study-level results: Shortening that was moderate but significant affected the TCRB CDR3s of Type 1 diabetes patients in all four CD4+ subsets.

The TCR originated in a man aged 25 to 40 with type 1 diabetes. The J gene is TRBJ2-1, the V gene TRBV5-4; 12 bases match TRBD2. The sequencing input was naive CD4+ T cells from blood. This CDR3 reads CASSLGTSGAYNEQFF. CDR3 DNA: TGTGCCAGCAGCTTGGGGACTAGCGGGGCCTACAATGAGCAGTTCTTC.